This TCR beta chain is drawn from a study of T cells after yellow fever vaccination. For the study at large: Those fractions that held only low numbers of cells were prepared using the SMART-Seq v4 Ultra Low Input RNA kit.

The study made its TCR cDNA through 5'RACE template switching. That step introduced a universal primer site along with UMIs. A single record per CDR3 protein comes from TCRdb applying MiXCR to the 5' RACE reads. Of about 360,000 distinct CDR3 sequences listed, 6.2% were seen once; the top ten hold approximately 15%. This clonotype has just one count. At one boundary the junction diverges from the germline segment, which might be a read error. The CDR3 loop spans 16 amino acids. Germline V gene data show CDR1 as DFQATT and CDR2 as SNEGSKA (reference sequence). This chain connects TRBV20-1 to TRBJ2-1; 9 positions match TRBD2. The sample here was PBMCs, taken 5 days after the yellow fever booster vaccination. This sequence originates from a man aged 30-40 years who received the YFV17D yellow fever vaccine. CDR3 residues: CCARDPGSGSRNEQFF. The CDR3 nucleotides are TGCTGTGCTAGAGATCCGGGTAGCGGGAGTCGGAATGAGCAGTTCTTC.